The 2 T cell receptor beta chains below all came from one sample that was sequenced in a study of blood T cells in healthy people across ages. Primed by a sample-barcoded 5' primer and a J-beta primer mix, a second PCR proceeded for about 7 to 12 cycles. Using its own MiXCR run on the 5' RACE reads, TCRdb lists one record per CDR3 protein. The sample holds around 940,000 distinct CDR3 sequences, approximately 50% seen once. Sequences were obtained from blood. These receptor sequences come from a woman aged 55-69 years in good health.

This clonotype has a handful of counts. The J gene is TRBJ2-1, the V gene TRBV2, with D perhaps TRBD2 (5 bases). V was pared by 5 bases and J by 3 bases, with 14 bases between. This CDR3 has 15 residues. Germline lookup yields CDR1 SNHLY and CDR2 FYNNEI. The CDR3 loop reads CASSLTRMVYNEQFF. DNA of the CDR3: TGTGCCAGCAGTTTAACTAGAATGGTCTACAATGAGCAGTTCTTC. Looking up the rest from reference TRBV2 and TRBJ2-1 gives the full variable domain: EPEVTQTPSHQVTQMGQEVILRCVPISNHLYFYWYRQILGQKVEFLVSFYNNEISEKSEIFDDQFSVERPDGSNFTLKIRSTKLEDSAMYFCASSLTRMVYNEQFFGPGTRLTVL.

The rearrangement links TRBV20-1 to TRBJ2-1, with D perhaps matching TRBD1 (6 bases). Judging by the DNA end, TRBJ2-7 fits better; the J call may be wrong. CDR3 size: 12 residues. Germline values: CDR1 DFQATT, CDR2 SNEGSKA (reference sequence). CDR3: CSALQGYNEQYF. CDR3 nucleotides: TGCAGTGCTCTCCAGGGGTACAATGAGCAGTACTTC.